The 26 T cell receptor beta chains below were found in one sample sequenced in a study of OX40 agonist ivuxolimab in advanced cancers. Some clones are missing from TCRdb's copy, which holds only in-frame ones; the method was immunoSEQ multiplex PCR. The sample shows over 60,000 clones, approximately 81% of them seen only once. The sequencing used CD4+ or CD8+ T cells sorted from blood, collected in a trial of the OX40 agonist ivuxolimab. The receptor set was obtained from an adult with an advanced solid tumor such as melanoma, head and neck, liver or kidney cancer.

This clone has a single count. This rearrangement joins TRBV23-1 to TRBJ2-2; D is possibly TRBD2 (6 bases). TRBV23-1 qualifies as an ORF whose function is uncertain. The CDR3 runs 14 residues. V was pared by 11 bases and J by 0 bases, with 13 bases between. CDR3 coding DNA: TGCGCCGGACGCGGCGGGGCGAACACCGGGGAGCTGTTTTTT. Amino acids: CAGRGGANTGELFF.

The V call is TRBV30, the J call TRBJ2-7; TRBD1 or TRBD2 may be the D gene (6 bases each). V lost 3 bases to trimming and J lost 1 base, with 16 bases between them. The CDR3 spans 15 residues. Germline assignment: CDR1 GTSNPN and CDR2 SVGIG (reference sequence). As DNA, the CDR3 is TGTGCCTGGAGGCAAGGCCAGGGGACTTCCTACGAGCAGTACTTC. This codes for CAWRQGQGTSYEQYF.

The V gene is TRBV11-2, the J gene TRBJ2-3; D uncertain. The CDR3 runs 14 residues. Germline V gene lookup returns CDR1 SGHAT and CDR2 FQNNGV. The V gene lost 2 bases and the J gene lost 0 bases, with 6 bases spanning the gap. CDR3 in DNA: TGTGCCAGCAGCTTACTAGTGAGCACAGATACGCAGTATTTT. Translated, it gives CASSLLVSTDTQYF.

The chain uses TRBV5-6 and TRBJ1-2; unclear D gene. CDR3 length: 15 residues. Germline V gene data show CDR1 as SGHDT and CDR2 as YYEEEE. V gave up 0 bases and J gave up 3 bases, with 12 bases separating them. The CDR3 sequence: CASSLVGETYYGYTF. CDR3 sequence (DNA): TGTGCCAGCAGCTTGGTGGGCGAAACCTACTATGGCTACACCTTC.

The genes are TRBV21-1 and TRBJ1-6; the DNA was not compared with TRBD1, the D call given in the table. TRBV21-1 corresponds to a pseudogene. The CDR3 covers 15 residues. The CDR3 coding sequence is TGTGCCAGCAGCATAACCGGGACAGAAAATTCACCCCTCCACTTT. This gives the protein CASSITGTENSPLHF.

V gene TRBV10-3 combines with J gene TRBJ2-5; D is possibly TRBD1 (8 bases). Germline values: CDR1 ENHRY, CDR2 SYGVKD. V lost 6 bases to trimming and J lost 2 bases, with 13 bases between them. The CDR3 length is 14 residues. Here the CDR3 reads CAIRGRDRQETQYF. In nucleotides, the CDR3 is TGTGCCATCAGGGGGAGGGACAGGCAAGAGACCCAGTACTTC.

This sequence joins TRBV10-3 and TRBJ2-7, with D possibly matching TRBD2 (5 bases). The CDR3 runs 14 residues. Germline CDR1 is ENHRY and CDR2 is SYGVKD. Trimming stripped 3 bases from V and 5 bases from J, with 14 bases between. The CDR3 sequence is CAISEISDRNEQYF. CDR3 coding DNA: TGTGCCATCAGTGAAATTAGCGACCGGAACGAGCAGTACTTC.

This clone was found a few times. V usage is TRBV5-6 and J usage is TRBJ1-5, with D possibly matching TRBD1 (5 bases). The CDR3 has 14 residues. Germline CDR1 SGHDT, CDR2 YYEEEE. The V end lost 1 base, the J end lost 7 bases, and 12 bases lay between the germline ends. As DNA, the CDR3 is TGTGCCAGCAGCTTGTCCAGGGCAGGGCAGCCCCAGCATTTT. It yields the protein CASSLSRAGQPQHF.

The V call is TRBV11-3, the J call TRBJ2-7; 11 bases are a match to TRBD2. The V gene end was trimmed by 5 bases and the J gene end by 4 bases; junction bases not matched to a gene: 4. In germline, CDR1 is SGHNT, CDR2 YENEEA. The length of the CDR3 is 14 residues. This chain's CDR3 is CASSPTSGSYEQYF. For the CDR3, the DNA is TGTGCCAGCAGCCCCACTAGCGGGAGTTACGAGCAGTACTTC.

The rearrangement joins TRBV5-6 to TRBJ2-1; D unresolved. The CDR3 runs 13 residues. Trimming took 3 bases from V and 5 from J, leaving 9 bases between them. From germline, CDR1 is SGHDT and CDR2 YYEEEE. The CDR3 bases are TGTGCCAGCAGCTCTTATTACGACAATGAGCAGTTCTTC. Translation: CASSSYYDNEQFF.

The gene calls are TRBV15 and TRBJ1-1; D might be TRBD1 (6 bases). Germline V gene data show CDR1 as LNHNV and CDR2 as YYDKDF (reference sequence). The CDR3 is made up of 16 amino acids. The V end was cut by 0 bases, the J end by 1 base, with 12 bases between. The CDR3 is CATSRDARQANTEAFF. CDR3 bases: TGTGCCACCAGCAGAGATGCGAGACAGGCGAACACTGAAGCTTTCTTT. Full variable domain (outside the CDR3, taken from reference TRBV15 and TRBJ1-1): DAMVIQNPRYQVTQFGKPVTLSCSQTLNHNVMYWYQQKSSQAPKLLFHYYDKDFNNEADTPDNFQSRRPNTSFCFLDIRSPGLGDTAMYLCATSRDARQANTEAFFGQGTRLTVV.

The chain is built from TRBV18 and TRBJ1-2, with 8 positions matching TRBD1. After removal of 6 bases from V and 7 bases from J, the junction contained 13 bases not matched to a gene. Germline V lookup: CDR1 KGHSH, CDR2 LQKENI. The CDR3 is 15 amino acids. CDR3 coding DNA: TGTGCCAGCTCTCTCGACAGGGGACAGTCGGCTGGCTACACCTTC. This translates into CASSLDRGQSAGYTF. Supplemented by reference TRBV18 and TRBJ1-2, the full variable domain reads NAGVMQNPRHLVRRRGQEARLRCSPMKGHSHVYWYRQLPEEGLKFMVYLQKENIIDESGMPKERFSAEFPKEGPSILRIQQVVRGDSAAYFCASSLDRGQSAGYTFGSGTRLTVV.

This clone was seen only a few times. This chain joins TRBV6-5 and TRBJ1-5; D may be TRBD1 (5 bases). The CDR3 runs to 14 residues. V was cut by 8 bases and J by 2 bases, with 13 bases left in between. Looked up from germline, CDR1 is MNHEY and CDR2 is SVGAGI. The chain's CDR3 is CASADRGGNQPQHF. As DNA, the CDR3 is TGTGCCAGCGCCGACAGAGGAGGCAATCAGCCCCAGCATTTT.

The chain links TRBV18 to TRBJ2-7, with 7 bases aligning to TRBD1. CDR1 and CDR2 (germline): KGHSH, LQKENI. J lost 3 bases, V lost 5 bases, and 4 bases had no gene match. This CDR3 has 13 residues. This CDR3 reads CASSYGTDYEQYF. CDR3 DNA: TGTGCCAGCTCATATGGGACAGACTACGAGCAGTACTTC.

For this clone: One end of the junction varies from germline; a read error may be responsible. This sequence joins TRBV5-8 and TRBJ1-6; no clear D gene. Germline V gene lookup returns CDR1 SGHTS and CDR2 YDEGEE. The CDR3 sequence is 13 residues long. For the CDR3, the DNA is TGTGCCAGCAGCTTCTCCTTTAATTCACCCCTCCACTTT. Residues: CASSFSFNSPLHF.

CDR3 sequence reads: CASSPIQGTSGANVLTF. The CDR3, as DNA: TGTGCCAGTAGTCCAATTCAAGGGACCTCTGGGGCCAACGTCCTGACTTTC. The genes are TRBV19 and TRBJ2-6; D possibly matches TRBD1 or TRBD2 (5 bases each). This CDR3 comprises 17 residues. Germline CDR1 LNHDA, CDR2 SQIVND (reference sequence). Trimming stripped 5 bases from V and 0 bases from J, with 14 bases between.

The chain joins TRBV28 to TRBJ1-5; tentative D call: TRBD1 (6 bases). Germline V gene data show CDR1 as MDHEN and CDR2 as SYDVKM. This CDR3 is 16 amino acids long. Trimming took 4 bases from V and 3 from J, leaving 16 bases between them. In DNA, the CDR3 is TGTGCCAGCAGTTCGCCGGTCGGACAGAACAATCAGCCCCAGCATTTT. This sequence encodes CASSSPVGQNNQPQHF. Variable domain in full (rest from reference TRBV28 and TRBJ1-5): DVKVTQSSRYLVKRTGEKVFLECVQDMDHENMFWYRQDPGLGLRLIYFSYDVKMKEKGDIPEGYSVSREKKERFSLILESASTNQTSMYLCASSSPVGQNNQPQHFGDGTRLSIL.

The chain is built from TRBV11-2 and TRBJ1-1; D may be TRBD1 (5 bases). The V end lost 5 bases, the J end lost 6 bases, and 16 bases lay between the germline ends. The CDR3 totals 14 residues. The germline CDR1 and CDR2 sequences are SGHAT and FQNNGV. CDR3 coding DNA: TGTGCCAGCAGCGACTCACTGGTGGGGGCTGAAGCTTTCTTT. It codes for CASSDSLVGAEAFF. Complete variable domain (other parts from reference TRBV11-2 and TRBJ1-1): EAGVAQSPRYKIIEKRQSVAFWCNPISGHATLYWYQQILGQGPKLLIQFQNNGVVDDSQLPKDRFSAERLKGVDSTLKIQPAKLEDSAVYLCASSDSLVGAEAFFGQGTRLTVV.

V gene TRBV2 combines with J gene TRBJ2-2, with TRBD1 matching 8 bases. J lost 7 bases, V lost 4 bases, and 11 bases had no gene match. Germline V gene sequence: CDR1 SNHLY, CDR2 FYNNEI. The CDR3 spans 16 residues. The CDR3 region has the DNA TGTGCCAGCAGTGTCAGTCGACAGGGGAAAGGCGGGGAGCTGTTTTTT. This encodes CASSVSRQGKGGELFF.

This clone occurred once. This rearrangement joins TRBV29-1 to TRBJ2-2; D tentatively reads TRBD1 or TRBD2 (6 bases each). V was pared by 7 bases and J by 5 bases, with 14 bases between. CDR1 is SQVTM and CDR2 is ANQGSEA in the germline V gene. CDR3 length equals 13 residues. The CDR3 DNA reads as TGCAGCGCGGGCTGGGGGGCGACCGGGGAGCTGTTTTTT. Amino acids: CSAGWGATGELFF.

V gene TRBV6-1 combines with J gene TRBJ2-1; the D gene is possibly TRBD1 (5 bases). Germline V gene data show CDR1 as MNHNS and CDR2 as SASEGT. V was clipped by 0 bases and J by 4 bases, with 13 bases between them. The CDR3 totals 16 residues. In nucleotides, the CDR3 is TGTGCCAGCAGTGAAGCGCAGGGTAGTAAATACAATGAGCAGTTCTTC. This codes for CASSEAQGSKYNEQFF.

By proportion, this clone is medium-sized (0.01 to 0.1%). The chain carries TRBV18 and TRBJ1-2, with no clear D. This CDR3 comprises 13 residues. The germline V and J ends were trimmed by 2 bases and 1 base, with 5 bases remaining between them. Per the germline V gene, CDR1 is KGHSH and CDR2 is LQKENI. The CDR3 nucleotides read TGTGCCAGCTCACCAGCGGTTAACTATGGCTACACCTTC. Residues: CASSPAVNYGYTF.

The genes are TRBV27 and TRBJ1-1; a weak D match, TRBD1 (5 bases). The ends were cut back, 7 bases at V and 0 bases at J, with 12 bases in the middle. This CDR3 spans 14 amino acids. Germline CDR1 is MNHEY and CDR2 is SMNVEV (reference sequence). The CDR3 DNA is TGTGCCAGCAACAGGTTTCCATTGAACACTGAAGCTTTCTTT. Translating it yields CASNRFPLNTEAFF.

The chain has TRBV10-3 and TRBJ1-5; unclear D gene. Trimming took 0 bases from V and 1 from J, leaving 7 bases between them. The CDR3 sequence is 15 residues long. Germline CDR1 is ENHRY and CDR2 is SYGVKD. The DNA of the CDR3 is TGTGCCATCAGTGAGTCGGAGTTAAGCAATCAGCCCCAGCATTTT. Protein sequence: CAISESELSNQPQHF.

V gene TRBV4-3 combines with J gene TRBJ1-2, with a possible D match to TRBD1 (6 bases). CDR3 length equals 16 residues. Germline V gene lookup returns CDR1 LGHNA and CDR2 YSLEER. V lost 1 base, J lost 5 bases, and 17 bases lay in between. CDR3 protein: CASSQAGHLSRYGYTF. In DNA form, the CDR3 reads TGCGCCAGCAGCCAAGCGGGACACCTATCAAGGTATGGCTACACCTTC.

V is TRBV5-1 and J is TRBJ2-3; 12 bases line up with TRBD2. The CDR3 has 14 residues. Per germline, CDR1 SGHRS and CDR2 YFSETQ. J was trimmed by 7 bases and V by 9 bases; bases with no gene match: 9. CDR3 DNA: TGCGCCACGACTAGCGGGGGACCACAGAATACGCAGTATTTT. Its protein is CATTSGGPQNTQYF.